This TCR beta chain stems from a study of blood T cell repertoires in COVID-19. Study overall: Specimens from acute and convalescent COVID-19 originated in the United States, Italy and Spain.

Profiled with immunoSEQ multiplex PCR; TCRdb holds only in-frame clones, not every one. The sample yields roughly 40,000 clones, around 84% seen once. The germline V gene has CDR1 MNHEY and CDR2 SMNVEV (reference sequence). Between the trimmed V and J ends, which lost 1 base and 3 bases, there was a span of 6 bases. The CDR3 has 14 residues. The specimen sequenced was peripheral blood. J is TRBJ1-4 and V is TRBV27; maybe TRBD1 (5 bases). This TCR was recovered from an older woman in a cohort sampled during active COVID-19. The CDR3 DNA follows: TGTGCCAGCAGTTTATGGACATCTAATGAAAAACTGTTTTTT. Translating gives CASSLWTSNEKLFF.